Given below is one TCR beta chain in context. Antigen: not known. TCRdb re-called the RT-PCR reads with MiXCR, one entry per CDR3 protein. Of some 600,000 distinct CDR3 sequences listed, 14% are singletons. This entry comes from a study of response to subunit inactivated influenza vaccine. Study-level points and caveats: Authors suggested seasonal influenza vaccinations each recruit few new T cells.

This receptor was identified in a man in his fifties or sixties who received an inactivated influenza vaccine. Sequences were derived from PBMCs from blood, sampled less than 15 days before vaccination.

CDR3 coding DNA: TGCGCCAGCAGTGGACCCATTTTGGGGGCCAACGTCCTGACTTTC. Its translation: CASSGPILGANVLTF. The V and J genes are TRBV10-2 and TRBJ2-6; D not certain. The germline V gene encodes CDR1 WSHSY and CDR2 SAAADI. The CDR3 loop spans 15 amino acids. Trimming removed 4 bases at V and 4 bases at J, with 11 bases between.